This T cell receptor beta chain was obtained from a study of cytomegalovirus exposure and HLA in healthy donors. Per the germline V gene, CDR1 is SEHNR and CDR2 is FQNEAQ (reference sequence). Deletions cut 4 bases from V and 6 bases from J, with 10 bases between. The CDR3 has 12 residues. In the PCR, 60 Vbeta and 13 Jbeta primers were used. Sequenced by immunoSEQ multiplex PCR; TCRdb stores in-frame clones only, minus some. This sample yields roughly 110,000 clones, of which around 75% are seen a single time; 2.8% belongs to the top ten. Sample: PBMCs. The sequence derives from a female donor in good health and CMV-seronegative. V usage is TRBV7-9 and J usage is TRBJ2-7; D is uncertain. The CDR3 nucleotides read TGTGCCAGCAGCTCTGGCGGAGCCGAGCAGTACTTC. Translation: CASSSGGAEQYF.